This T cell receptor (beta chain) came from a study of identical twins. TCRdb redid the calling of the 5' RACE reads with MiXCR, one entry per CDR3 protein. The sample contains about 890,000 distinct CDR3 sequences, about 12% of which appear only once. The CDR3 totals 16 residues. V gave up 5 bases and J gave up 4 bases; unmatched junction bases: 5. Germline V gives CDR1 LGHNA, CDR2 YNFKEQ. This clonotype was picked up a small number of times. The data were also submitted as part of a second study, on yellow fever vaccine responses in identical twins.

The genes are TRBV4-2 and TRBJ2-2, with TRBD1 matching over 12 bases. Source material: PBMCs. The receptor was derived from a woman between 18 and 29 years old in good health. The CDR3 protein is CASSAPGQGATGELFF. The CDR3 DNA reads TGTGCCAGCAGCGCCCCGGGACAGGGGGCCACCGGGGAGCTGTTTTTT.